Given below is one TCR beta chain in context. This clonotype has only one observation. Its antigen is currently not known. No base quality values were provided; no much bigger clone lies one nucleotide off. Systemically healthy Caucasian individuals from Russia, 35 to 50 in total and aged about 6 to 90 years, were included as donors. Roughly 9.5 milliliters of peripheral blood were drawn from each donor into EDTA-treated Vacutainer tubes. Ficoll-Paque density-gradient centrifugation was used to isolate PBMCs, with at least 6 million per sample. Trizol reagent was used to extract total RNA from PBMCs, with at least 6 micrograms per sample. For every donor, flow cytometry on a PBMC aliquot measured the percentage of naive CD45RAhigh/CD27high T cells. Library creation used 5' RACE. Data came from an Illumina HiSeq 2500. The second PCR ran for roughly 6 to 11 cycles and used a J-beta primer mix along with a sample-barcoded 5' primer. A unique molecular identifier was introduced onto each TCR beta cDNA molecule by a template-switch 5' adaptor carrying 12 random nucleotides. Each sample yielded at least 2.5 million CDR3-containing paired-end reads. First-strand cDNA was synthesized from all RNA with the Mint cDNA synthesis kit, primed by a TRBC-specific oligonucleotide. Following uracil-DNA glycosylase treatment, all cDNA underwent a first 18-cycle PCR with the universal primers M1SS and BC2_uni_R. The published analysis was carried out like this. For normalization, 1 million high-quality reads were randomly selected from each sample, with every read carrying a distinct molecular identifier. Reads sharing molecular identifiers were discarded rather than binned into consensus sequences. MiTCR, with a Q25 quality threshold and the strictest error-elimination algorithm, was used for CDR3 identification, clonotype clustering and error correction. A nonparametric unseen species model with Euler transformation was used to estimate lower-bound total TCR beta diversity. The public reads were reanalyzed by TCRdb: fastp trimming at Q25, MiXCR alignment, in-frame beta chains only. Merged by CDR3 protein, the rows form single entries marked with the most common genes and DNA. The V and J calls, along with clone size, are taken from TCRdb and not from the paper's own processing. The sample table shows roughly 1.5 million distinct CDR3 sequences, and approximately 42% are seen once. Clones ranked in the top ten supply under 5% of the sample.

This sample was included in a study of blood T cells in healthy people across ages (dated by TCRdb to between 2014 and 2017). The study in broad terms: In model experiments, roughly one uniquely barcoded TCR beta cDNA molecule per two T cells was captured by template switching. To avoid experimental bias, donors of different ages were distributed randomly across sequencing lanes. Two additional independent replicas of 1 million unique cDNA reads from the same blood draw were analyzed for two donors (one aged 18 to 29 and one aged 80 or older). Using deep sequencing normalized with unique cDNA molecular identifiers, the study measured how TCR beta repertoire diversity changes with age. Donors were grouped into four age groups: young (average about 15 years), middle-aged (over 35), aged (62) and long-lived (less than 85). Results and caveats for the whole study, not just this receptor: Since profiling was done on bulk unsorted PBMCs, naive and antigen-experienced compartments could not be conclusively compared. Observed TCR beta diversity per million T cells fell roughly linearly with age, and a significant reduction was already apparent by age about 36. Compared with the aged group, more naive CD4+ T cells, fewer expanded clones and increased TCR diversity were shown by the long-lived group, suggesting age selection. Because the CMV infection status of the donors was unknown, age-related changes in expanded clonotypes may potentially have been confounded. Estimates of total diversity based on one million sequenced T cells were regarded as lower bounds and as underestimates. There was a strong correlation between observed TCR beta diversity and the percentage of naive T cells measured by flow cytometry.

V is cut back by 0 bases and J by 8 bases, with 8 bases in the junction unmatched. From a lookup of the germline V gene (reference sequence), CDR1 and CDR2 are DFQATT and SNEGSKA. The CDR3, cysteine through phenylalanine, is 14 amino acids long. Only the CDR3 part of the read is kept: 42 bases, read in frame from the first base. The sequence joins TRBV20-1 to TRBJ1-2; 8 bases in between match TRBD1. This TCR was sampled from a woman aged 18-29 years in good health. Source material: blood. The bases are TGCAGTGCTAGAGATCGTGACAGGGGAGGCGGCTACACCTTC. The resulting protein is CSARDRDRGGGYTF.